This T cell receptor beta chain was captured in a study of Ad26.COV2.S vaccination and SARS-CoV-2 variants. Libraries were prepared by immunoSEQ multiplex PCR; TCRdb keeps only in-frame clonotypes and omits some of them. The data show over 450,000 clones, roughly 87% seen once. Treatment here: approximately 18 received Ad26.COV2.S at low or high dose, single or two shots; a few received placebo; per-sample allocation not given. Collection of samples fell on day 63 after the first vaccine or placebo injection. V lost 3 bases, J lost 1 base, and 11 bases lay in between. The length of the CDR3 is 14 residues. Germline assignment: CDR1 GTSNPN and CDR2 SVGIG (reference sequence).

The sequence was collected from a person between 18 and 65 years old who received the Ad26.COV2.S COVID-19 vaccine or a placebo. This rearrangement joins TRBV30 to TRBJ2-3, with D uncertain. The sample here was peripheral blood, taken in a trial of Ad26.COV2.S vaccine versus placebo. CDR3 sequence: CAWRGNWGTDTQYF. In DNA form, the CDR3 reads TGTGCCTGGAGGGGAAACTGGGGCACAGATACGCAGTATTTT.